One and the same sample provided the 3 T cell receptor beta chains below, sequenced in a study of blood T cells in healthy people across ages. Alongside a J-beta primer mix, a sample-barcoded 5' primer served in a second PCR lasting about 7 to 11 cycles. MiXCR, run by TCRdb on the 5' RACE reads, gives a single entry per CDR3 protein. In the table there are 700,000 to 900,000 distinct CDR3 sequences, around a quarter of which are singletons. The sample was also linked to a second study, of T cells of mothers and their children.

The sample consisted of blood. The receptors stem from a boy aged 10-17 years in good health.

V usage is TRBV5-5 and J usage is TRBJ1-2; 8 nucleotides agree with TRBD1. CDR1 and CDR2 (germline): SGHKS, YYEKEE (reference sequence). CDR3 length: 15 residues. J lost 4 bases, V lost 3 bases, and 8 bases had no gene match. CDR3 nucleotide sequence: TGTGCCAGCAGCTCCACCACTACAGGGGGCTATGGCTACACCTTC. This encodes CASSSTTTGGYGYTF.

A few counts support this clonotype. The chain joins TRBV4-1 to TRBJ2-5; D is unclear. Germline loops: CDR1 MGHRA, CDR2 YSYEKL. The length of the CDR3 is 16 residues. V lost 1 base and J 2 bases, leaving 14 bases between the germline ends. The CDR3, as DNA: TGCGCCAGCAGCCAAGTTCGTGGCGGACCTCAAGAGACCCAGTACTTC. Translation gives CASSQVRGGPQETQYF.

The CDR3, as DNA: TGTGCCAGCAGCCAAGATCTGGGGGAGACAACCTACGAGCAGTACTTC. It translates to CASSQDLGETTYEQYF. The chain employs TRBV4-2 and TRBJ2-7, with D possibly being TRBD1 or TRBD2 (5 bases each). Germline V lookup: CDR1 LGHNA, CDR2 YNFKEQ. Trimming shortened V by 0 bases and J by 2 bases, and 14 bases separated the two germline ends. The CDR3 consists of 16 residues.